A selection of T cell receptor beta chains follows, all from one sample in a study of shared clonotypes between healthy human individuals. Sequencing used immunoSEQ multiplex PCR; TCRdb keeps in-frame clones, though not all of them. The top ten clones hold roughly 0.39% of a sample with 2,500,000 or so clones, 93% of them seen once. The sample was naive CD4+ T cells from PBMCs. These receptors were taken from a man between 18 and 35 years old in good health. Some clones in this sample may be carry-over from other donors' samples. CDR3s include the opening cysteine and the closing phenylalanine or tryptophan. Each record gives: D gene, J gene, V gene, clone size, CDR3 DNA, CDR3 protein. D genes are given only for firm matches. Clone size appears in some rows only: once, few, many, or a class for an expanded clone.

>-|TRBJ1-3|TRBV7-3|-
TGTGCCAGCAGCTTAACGGCCTCGGCTGGGAACACCATATATTTT
CASSLTASAGNTIYF
>-|TRBJ1-5|TRBV6-1|once
TGTGCCAGCAGGCGTAATCAGCCCCAGCATTTT
CASRRNQPQHF
>-|TRBJ2-5|TRBV7-9|-
TGTGCCAGCAGCTTAGTGGGCGGCCAAGAGACCCAGTACTTC
CASSLVGGQETQYF
>-|TRBJ2-7|TRBV29-1|-
TGCAGCGTTTGGGGGCCCTCCTACGAGCAGTACTTC
CSVWGPSYEQYF
>-|TRBJ1-6|TRBV30|-
TGTGCCTGGAGTGTACAGGGATCTTCACCCCTCCACTTT
CAWSVQGSSPLHF
>-|TRBJ2-5|TRBV6-6|-
TGTGCCAGCAGTTACGGGGGGCAAGGGGAGACCCAGTACTTC
CASSYGGQGETQYF
>TRBD1|TRBJ1-6|TRBV10-2|-
TGCGCCAGCAGTCGGGACAGGGAAATACATGCCCTCCACTTT
CASSRDREIHALHF
>TRBD1|TRBJ2-2|TRBV19|once
TGTGCCAGTAGTATTAAGGGGACAGGGACCGGGGAGCTGTTTTTT
CASSIKGTGTGELFF
>-|TRBJ2-2|TRBV11-2|few
TGTGCCAGCAGCTTAGATCTAGTACCGAACACCGGGGAGCTGTTTTTT
CASSLDLVPNTGELFF
>TRBD2|TRBJ2-1|TRBV29-1|once
TGCAGCGTACTCACCGGACTAGCGGGAGGATATGAGCAGTTCTTC
CSVLTGLAGGYEQFF
>-|TRBJ2-7|TRBV19|-
TGTGCCAGTAGTATAGGGGGACACCTAACCTACGAGCAGTACTTC
CASSIGGHLTYEQYF
>-|TRBJ1-3|TRBV2|-
TGTGCCAGCAGAAGGGGGGACAACTCTGGAAACACCATATATTTT
CASRRGDNSGNTIYF
>TRBD1|TRBJ2-4|TRBV5-8|-
TGTGCCAGCAGCCTGAATTCTGGGACAGGTAGCATTCAGTACTTC
CASSLNSGTGSIQYF
>-|TRBJ2-1|TRBV7-6|-
TGTGCCAGCAGCCCCCGAGGGGCAGGCTCCTACAATGAGCAGTTCTTC
CASSPRGAGSYNEQFF
>-|TRBJ1-1|TRBV29-1|once
TGCAGCGTTGAGGAAGGGCCCCCGACGGCTTTCTTT
CSVEEGPPTAFF
>TRBD1|TRBJ1-3|TRBV5-4|-
TGTGCCAGCAGCTTGGGGGGACAGCACTCTGGAAACACCATATATTTT
CASSLGGQHSGNTIYF
>TRBD2|TRBJ2-1|TRBV6-1|-
TGTGCCAGCAGTGAGGTCGTCGCAGCGGGAGTGGTCTACAATGAGCAGTTCTTC
CASSEVVAAGVVYNEQFF
>-|TRBJ2-6|TRBV6-1|-
TGTGCCAGCAGTCAAGGACCCAAAACGGCTGGGGCCAACGTCCTGACTTTC
CASSQGPKTAGANVLTF
>-|TRBJ1-5|TRBV30|-
TGTGCCTGGAGTGAGGGGTATCAGCCCCAGCATTTT
CAWSEGYQPQHF
>-|TRBJ2-7|TRBV5-4|-
TGTGCCAGCAGCTTCAGGGGAACTTCTGGCGAGCAGTACTTC
CASSFRGTSGEQYF
>-|TRBJ2-5|TRBV14|-
TGTGCCAGCAGCCAAGATCTTAGAGAGACCCAGTACTTC
CASSQDLRETQYF
>-|TRBJ2-6|TRBV28|-
TGTGCCAGCAGTCTGTCAGGGTTAAGTGGGGCCAACGTCCTGACTTTC
CASSLSGLSGANVLTF
>-|TRBJ2-2|TRBV28|-
TGTGCCAGCAGCCCCTCCGCGGAACCGAGGGGGTCCGGGGAGCTGTTTTTT
CASSPSAEPRGSGELFF
>-|TRBJ1-3|TRBV5-1|-
TGCGCCAGCAGCCGGGACGGATTCCCCATATATTTT
CASSRDGFPIYF
>TRBD1|TRBJ2-1|TRBV6-5|once
TGTGCCAGCAGTACCGGGACAGGAGACAATGAGCAGTTCTTC
CASSTGTGDNEQFF
>TRBD1|TRBJ2-7|TRBV18|few
TGTGCCAGCTCACCCGACAGGGGGCCCTACGAGCAGTACTTC
CASSPDRGPYEQYF
>TRBD2|TRBJ2-7|TRBV5-1|-
TGCGCCAGCAGCGCGACTAGCGGTCTAGGCGGCGAGCAGTACTTC
CASSATSGLGGEQYF
>-|TRBJ1-1|TRBV6-5|-
TGTGCCAGCAGTTATTCTGGGACGGTGAACACTGAAGCTTTCTTT
CASSYSGTVNTEAFF
>-|TRBJ2-3|TRBV5-1|-
TGCGCCAGCAGCTTGGAACCCGCTAGCACAGATACGCAGTATTTT
CASSLEPASTDTQYF
>-|TRBJ2-4|TRBV28|-
TGTGCCAGCACGAACTATCTGGCCAAAAACATTCAGTACTTC
CASTNYLAKNIQYF
>-|TRBJ1-2|TRBV28|-
TGTGCCAGCAGTGCCCTACTCTATGGCTACACCTTC
CASSALLYGYTF
>TRBD2|TRBJ2-3|TRBV9|-
TGTGCCAGCAGCGCCGGGGAGGGCAGCCTCACAGATACGCAGTATTTT
CASSAGEGSLTDTQYF